A single T cell receptor beta chain is shown here with its context. Assay: immunoSEQ multiplex PCR; the TCRdb copy retains only in-frame clones and omits some. The sample yields around 210,000 clones, 65% to 90% seen once. This sample stems from a study of blood T cell repertoires in COVID-19. Study overall: Acute-phase and convalescent COVID-19 samples originated in the United States, Italy and Spain. Sources were T cells, B-cell-depleted T cells, or PBMCs; the material itself was cDNA or gDNA.

Enrolled during active infection, Seattle patients were then followed longitudinally. V was cut by 4 bases and J by 2 bases, with 9 bases left in between. There are 13 residues in the CDR3. Germline V gene sequence: CDR1 SGDLS, CDR2 YYNGEE. This chain connects TRBV9 to TRBJ1-2, with a weak D call TRBD1 (6 bases). Source material: peripheral blood. The source is a man between 50 and 59 years old with COVID-19, enrolled during active disease. CDR3 amino acids: CASSPQGNYGYTF. The CDR3 DNA reads as TGTGCCAGCAGCCCACAGGGAAACTATGGCTACACCTTC.